This TCR beta chain was captured in a study of human T cells and chemical hapten exposure (dated by TCRdb to the early 2020s). A note on the overall study: For sensitization, 2% DPC in acetone was applied to a 2 cm by 2 cm area of upper inner arm skin. Throughout the approximately 22-week study period, patients were also given weekly therapeutic DPC doses on the scalp. Patch testing was done on the upper back using Finn chambers containing 0.01% DPC, and results were scored after 6 days according to International Contact Dermatitis Research Group standards. Most of the patients in the cohort were female, and the cohort covered alopecia areata with under or over 50% scalp involvement, alopecia totalis and alopecia universalis. Libraries were combined into a pool for sequencing, and differences in TCR yield between samples came mainly from small differences in library volumes within the pool. The study tracked peripheral blood TCR repertoire changes in vivo during primary and secondary sensitization to the hapten diphenylcyclopropenone (DPC) in alopecia patients. Blood samples were taken from patients before sensitization (week 0) and at 2, 6 and about 24 weeks after DPC sensitization. Blood for TCR sequencing was provided by twenty-nine alopecia patients at one to four time points (pre-sensitization, 2, 6 and 24 weeks).

In this sample, this clonotype turned up a few times. No cognate antigen has been identified for it. The sample holds no much larger clone one base away, and base qualities are not on file. To prepare the library, RACE was applied. The sample was run on a NextSeq 500. During library preparation, unique molecular identifiers were attached to individual cDNA molecules so that TCRs could be counted quantitatively and reproducibly. From each blood RNA sample, both TCR alpha and TCR beta chains were sequenced. As for the original processing: A median of around 96,000 TCRs per sample was observed, with a range of roughly 23,224 to 700,000. The Decombinator software suite was used to annotate the V, J and CDR3 of the TCR reads. For PS versus PT1 abundance plots, all samples were subsampled to the same number of TCRs (28,000). Expanded TCRs were defined as absent before sensitization and observed at least eight times at the 2-week time point. The raw public reads went through TCRdb reprocessing: fastp at Q25, MiXCR clone calling, in-frame beta chains kept. Duplicate CDR3 protein sequences are folded into a single record with the most common DNA and genes. In this record, the V and J calls reflect TCRdb's handling and not the investigators' own analysis. This sample has around 99,000 distinct CDR3 sequences in its table, and roughly 12% of those were observed once. Over 2% of the sample comes from the top ten.

Overall study results and their limits: The number of TCRs above 1 in 1000 frequency did not change with DPC sensitization; there was no evidence of global repertoire structure alterations. Expanded TCRs formed significantly more large CDR3 similarity clusters than pre-sensitization or healthy control sets, consistent with antigen-driven responses. A positive correlation was found between the number of PT1 expanded TCRs and patch test score, with significance reached at thresholds 8, 16 and 32 but not 4. Because every patient had alopecia, a presumed autoimmune disease, the patients' immune response might differ from that of healthy individuals. Repeated subsampling changed both the strength of the expansion versus patch-test correlation and the threshold at which the correlation became significant.

After removal of 4 bases from V and 8 bases from J, the junction retains 9 bases not matched to a gene. The CDR3 runs 15 residues from the cysteine to the phenylalanine. Only the CDR3 DNA stays, 45 bases, in frame from base 1. From the germline V gene, CDR1 is SGHTA and CDR2 is FQGTGA. Read against the paper, the sample's time point label means: patch test 1, 2 weeks after DPC sensitization. In the paper's terms, the treatment or condition label means: therapeutic diphenylcyclopropenone sensitization with weekly scalp DPC. At each patch-test visit, blood was drawn before the patch test was applied. Patients were eligible if aged 18 to 70, diagnosed with alopecia and judged suitable for DPC therapy, and pregnant patients were excluded. Total RNA was extracted from unfractionated whole blood collected in Tempus Blood RNA tubes.

Sequenced material: whole blood, taken in connection with sensitization to the hapten diphenylcyclopropenone (DPC). This receptor was obtained from a woman aged 40 to 50 with alopecia areata. Some clones in this sample may be carry-over from other donors' samples. The V gene is TRBV7-3 and the J gene is TRBJ2-1, with 9 central nucleotides matching TRBD2. The CDR3 protein is CASSSGAGGQDEQFF. The nucleotides read TGTGCCAGCAGCTCTGGAGCGGGAGGCCAGGATGAGCAGTTCTTC.